Below, 2 T cell receptor beta chains from the same sample are listed, as sequenced in a study of T cell repertoires in cytomegalovirus infection. No antigen is known for these receptors. TCRdb analysed the reads with MiXCR anew, one entry per CDR3 protein. Of around 900,000 distinct CDR3 sequences listed, roughly 30% are singletons. Material: cultured CD8+ T cells from PBMCs, obtained from culture after CMV antigen stimulation. These receptor sequences come from a human donor in good health (CMV status not recorded). Some clones in this sample may be carry-over from other donors' samples.

This clonotype was detected a few times. The chain couples TRBV4-3 to TRBJ1-6, with 7 bases that match TRBD1. V lost 0 bases, J lost 7 bases, and 6 bases stayed unmatched. Germline V gene sequence: CDR1 LGHNA, CDR2 YSLEER. This CDR3 has 16 residues. The CDR3 DNA follows: TGCGCCAGCAGCCAAGATAGTACAGGGGCGAATTCACCCCTCCACTTT. Amino acid sequence: CASSQDSTGANSPLHF.

This chain joins TRBV7-6 and TRBJ1-4, with a tentative D call TRBD1 (5 bases). V lost 4 bases and J lost 5, with 14 bases in between. From germline, CDR1 is SGHVS and CDR2 FNYEAQ. The CDR3 has 15 residues. Here the CDR3 DNA reads TGTGCCAGCAGCTCAGCGGGCAGGGAGAATGAAAAACTGTTTTTT. Its translation is CASSSAGRENEKLFF.